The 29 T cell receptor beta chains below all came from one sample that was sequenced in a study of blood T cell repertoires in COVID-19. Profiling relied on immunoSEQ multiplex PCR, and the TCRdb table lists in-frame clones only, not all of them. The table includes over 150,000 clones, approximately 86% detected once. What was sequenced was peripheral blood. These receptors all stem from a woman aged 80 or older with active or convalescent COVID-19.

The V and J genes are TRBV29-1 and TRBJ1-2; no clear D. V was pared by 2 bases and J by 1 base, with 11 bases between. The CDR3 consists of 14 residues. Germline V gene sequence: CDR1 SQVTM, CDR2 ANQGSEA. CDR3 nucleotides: TGCAGCGTTGAAAGAGAAGGAGATAACTATGGCTACACCTTC. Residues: CSVEREGDNYGYTF.

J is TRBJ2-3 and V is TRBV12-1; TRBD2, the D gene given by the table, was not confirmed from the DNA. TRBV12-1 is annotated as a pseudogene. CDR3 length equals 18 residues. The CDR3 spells CASSFVNNRLAGTDTQYF. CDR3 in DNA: TGTGCCAGCAGCTTTGTCAACAACCGACTAGCGGGCACAGATACGCAGTATTTT.

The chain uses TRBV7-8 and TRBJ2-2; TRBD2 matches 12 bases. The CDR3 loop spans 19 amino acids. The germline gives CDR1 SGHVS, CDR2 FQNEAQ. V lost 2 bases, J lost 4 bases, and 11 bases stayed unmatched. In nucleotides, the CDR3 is TGTGCCAGCAGCTTATTCCGACTAGCGGGAGTGCGAGGCACCGGGGAGCTGTTTTTT. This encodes CASSLFRLAGVRGTGELFF.

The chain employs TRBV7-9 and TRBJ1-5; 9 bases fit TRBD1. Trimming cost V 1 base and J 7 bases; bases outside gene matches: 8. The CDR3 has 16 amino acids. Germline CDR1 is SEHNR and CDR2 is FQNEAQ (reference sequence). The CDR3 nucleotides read TGTGCCAGCAGCTTAGTCACCGGGACAGGGATCCAGCCCCAGCATTTT. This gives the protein CASSLVTGTGIQPQHF.

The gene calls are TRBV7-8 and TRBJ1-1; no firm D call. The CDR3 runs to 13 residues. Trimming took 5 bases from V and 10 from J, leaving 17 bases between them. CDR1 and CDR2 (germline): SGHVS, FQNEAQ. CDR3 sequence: CASSAGGIGAAFF. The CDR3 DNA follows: TGTGCCAGCAGCGCTGGCGGGATTGGAGCAGCTTTCTTT. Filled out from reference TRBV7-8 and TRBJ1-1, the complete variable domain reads GAGVSQSPRYKVAKRGQDVALRCDPISGHVSLFWYQQALGQGPEFLTYFQNEAQLDKSGLPSDRFFAERPEGSVSTLKIQRTQQEDSAVYLCASSAGGIGAAFFGQGTRLTVV.

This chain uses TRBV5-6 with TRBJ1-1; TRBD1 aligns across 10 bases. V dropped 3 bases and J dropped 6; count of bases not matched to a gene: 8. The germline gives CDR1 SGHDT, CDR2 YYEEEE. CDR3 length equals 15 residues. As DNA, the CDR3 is TGTGCCAGCAGCTGGTGGACAGGGGGATCGCCTGAAGCTTTCTTT. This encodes CASSWWTGGSPEAFF.

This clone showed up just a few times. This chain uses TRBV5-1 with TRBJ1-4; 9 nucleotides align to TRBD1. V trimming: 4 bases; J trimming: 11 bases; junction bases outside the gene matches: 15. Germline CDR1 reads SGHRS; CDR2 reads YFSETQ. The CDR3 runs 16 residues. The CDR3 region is CASSARPGTGFGKLFF. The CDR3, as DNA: TGCGCCAGCAGCGCCCGTCCCGGGACAGGGTTCGGGAAACTGTTTTTT. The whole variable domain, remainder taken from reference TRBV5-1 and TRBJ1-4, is KAGVTQTPRYLIKTRGQQVTLSCSPISGHRSVSWYQQTPGQGLQFLFEYFSETQRNKGNFPGRFSGRQFSNSRSEMNVSTLELGDSALYLCASSARPGTGFGKLFFGSGTQLSVL.

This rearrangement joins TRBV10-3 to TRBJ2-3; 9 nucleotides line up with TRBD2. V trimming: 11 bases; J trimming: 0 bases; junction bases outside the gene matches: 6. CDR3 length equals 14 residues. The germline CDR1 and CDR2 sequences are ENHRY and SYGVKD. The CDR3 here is CALRAGGSTDTQYF. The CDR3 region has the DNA TGTGCCCTAAGGGCGGGAGGGAGCACAGATACGCAGTATTTT.

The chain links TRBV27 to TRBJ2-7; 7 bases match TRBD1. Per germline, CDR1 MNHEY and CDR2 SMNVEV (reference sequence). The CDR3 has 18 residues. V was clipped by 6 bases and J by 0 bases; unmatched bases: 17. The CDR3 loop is CASSPTPPGQTFSYEQYF. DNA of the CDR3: TGTGCCAGCAGCCCCACCCCACCGGGACAGACATTCTCCTACGAGCAGTACTTC.

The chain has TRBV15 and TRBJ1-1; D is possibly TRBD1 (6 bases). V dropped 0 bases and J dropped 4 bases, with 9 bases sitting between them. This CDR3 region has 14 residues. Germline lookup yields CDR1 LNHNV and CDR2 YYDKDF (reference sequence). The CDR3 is CATSREGGGTEAFF. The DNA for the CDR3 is TGTGCCACCAGCAGAGAAGGGGGGGGCACTGAAGCTTTCTTT.

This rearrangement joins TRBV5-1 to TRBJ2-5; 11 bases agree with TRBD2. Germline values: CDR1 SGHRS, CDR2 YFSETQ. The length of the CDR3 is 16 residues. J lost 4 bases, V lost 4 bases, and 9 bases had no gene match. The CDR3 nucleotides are TGCGCCAGCAGCCCAGCGGTAGCGGGAGGGCCAGAGACCCAGTACTTC. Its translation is CASSPAVAGGPETQYF.

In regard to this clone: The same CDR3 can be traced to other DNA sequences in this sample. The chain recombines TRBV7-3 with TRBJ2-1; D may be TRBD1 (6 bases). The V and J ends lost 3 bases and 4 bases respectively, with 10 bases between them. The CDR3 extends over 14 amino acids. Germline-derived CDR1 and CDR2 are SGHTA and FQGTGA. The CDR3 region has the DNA TGTGCCAGCAGCTTGCTCCAGGGGTACAATGAGCAGTTCTTC. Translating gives CASSLLQGYNEQFF.

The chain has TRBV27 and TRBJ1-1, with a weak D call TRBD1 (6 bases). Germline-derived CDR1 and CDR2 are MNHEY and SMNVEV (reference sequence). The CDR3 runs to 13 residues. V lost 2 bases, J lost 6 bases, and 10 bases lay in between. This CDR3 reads CASSLTGWAEAFF. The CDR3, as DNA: TGTGCCAGCAGTTTAACAGGGTGGGCTGAAGCTTTCTTT.

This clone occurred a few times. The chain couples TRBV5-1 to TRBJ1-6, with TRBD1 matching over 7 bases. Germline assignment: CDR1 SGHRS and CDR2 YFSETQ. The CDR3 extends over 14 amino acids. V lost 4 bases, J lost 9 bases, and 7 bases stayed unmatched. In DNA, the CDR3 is TGCGCCAGCAGCCCAGGGGGTGTCGGTTCACCCCTCCACTTT. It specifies CASSPGGVGSPLHF.

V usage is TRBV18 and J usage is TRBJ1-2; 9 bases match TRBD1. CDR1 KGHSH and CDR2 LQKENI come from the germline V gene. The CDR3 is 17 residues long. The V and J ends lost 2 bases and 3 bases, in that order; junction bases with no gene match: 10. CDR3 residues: CASSPAGTGLTDYGYTF. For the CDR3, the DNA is TGTGCCAGCTCACCAGCCGGGACAGGGCTGACGGACTATGGCTACACCTTC.

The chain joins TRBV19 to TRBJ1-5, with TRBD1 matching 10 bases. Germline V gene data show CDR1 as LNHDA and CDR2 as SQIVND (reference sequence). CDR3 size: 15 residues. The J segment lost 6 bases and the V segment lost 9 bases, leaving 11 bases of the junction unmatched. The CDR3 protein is CASRTRTGGSQPQHF. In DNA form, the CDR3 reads TGTGCCAGCCGAACTCGGACAGGGGGAAGTCAGCCCCAGCATTTT.

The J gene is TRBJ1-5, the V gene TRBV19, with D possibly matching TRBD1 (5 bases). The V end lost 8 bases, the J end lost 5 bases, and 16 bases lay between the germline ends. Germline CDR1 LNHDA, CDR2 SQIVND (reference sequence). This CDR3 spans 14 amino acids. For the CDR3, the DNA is TGTGCCAGTGAGTTAGGGGCTGGGTATCAGCCCCAGCATTTT. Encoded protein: CASELGAGYQPQHF.

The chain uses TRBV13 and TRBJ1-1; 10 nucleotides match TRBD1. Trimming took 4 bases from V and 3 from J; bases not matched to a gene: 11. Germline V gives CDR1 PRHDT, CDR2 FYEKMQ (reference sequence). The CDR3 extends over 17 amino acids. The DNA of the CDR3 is TGTGCCAGCAGCTCGTGGGGACAGGGGTTTGGATACACTGAAGCTTTCTTT. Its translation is CASSSWGQGFGYTEAFF.

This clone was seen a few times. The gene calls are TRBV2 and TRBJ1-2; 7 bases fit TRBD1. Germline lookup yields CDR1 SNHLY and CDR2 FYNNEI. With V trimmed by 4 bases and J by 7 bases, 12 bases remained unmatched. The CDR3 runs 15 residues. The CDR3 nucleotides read TGTGCCAGCAGTGCTTTTAACAGGGGAGTAAGTGGCTACACCTTC. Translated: CASSAFNRGVSGYTF. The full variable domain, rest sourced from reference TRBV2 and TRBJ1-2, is EPEVTQTPSHQVTQMGQEVILRCVPISNHLYFYWYRQILGQKVEFLVSFYNNEISEKSEIFDDQFSVERPDGSNFTLKIRSTKLEDSAMYFCASSAFNRGVSGYTFGSGTRLTVV.

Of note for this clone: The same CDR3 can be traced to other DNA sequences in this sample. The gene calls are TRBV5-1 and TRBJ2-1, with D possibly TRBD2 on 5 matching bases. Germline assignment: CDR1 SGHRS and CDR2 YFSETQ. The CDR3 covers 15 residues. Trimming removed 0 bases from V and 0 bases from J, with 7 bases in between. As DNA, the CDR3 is TGCGCCAGCAGCTTGGGAGGGAGCTCCTACAATGAGCAGTTCTTC. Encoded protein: CASSLGGSSYNEQFF.

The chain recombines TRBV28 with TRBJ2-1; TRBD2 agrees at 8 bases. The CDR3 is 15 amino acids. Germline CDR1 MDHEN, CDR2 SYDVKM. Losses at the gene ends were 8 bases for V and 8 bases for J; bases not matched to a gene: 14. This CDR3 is CASRQEAGESHEQFF. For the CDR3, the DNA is TGTGCCAGCCGCCAGGAAGCGGGAGAGTCCCATGAGCAGTTCTTC.

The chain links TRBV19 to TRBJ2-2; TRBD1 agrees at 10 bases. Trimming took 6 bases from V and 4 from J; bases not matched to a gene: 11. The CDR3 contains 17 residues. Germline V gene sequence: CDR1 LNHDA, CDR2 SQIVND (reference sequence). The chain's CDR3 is CASSSDRDRGSTGELFF. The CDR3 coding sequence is TGTGCCAGTAGCAGTGACCGGGACAGGGGTTCCACCGGGGAGCTGTTTTTT.

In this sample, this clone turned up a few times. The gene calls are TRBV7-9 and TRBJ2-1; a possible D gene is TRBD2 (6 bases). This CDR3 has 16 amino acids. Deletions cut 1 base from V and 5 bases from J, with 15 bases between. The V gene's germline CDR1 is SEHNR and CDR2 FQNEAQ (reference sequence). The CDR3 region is CASSLEGTGVNNEQFF. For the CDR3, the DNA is TGTGCCAGCAGCTTAGAGGGGACGGGGGTGAACAATGAGCAGTTCTTC.

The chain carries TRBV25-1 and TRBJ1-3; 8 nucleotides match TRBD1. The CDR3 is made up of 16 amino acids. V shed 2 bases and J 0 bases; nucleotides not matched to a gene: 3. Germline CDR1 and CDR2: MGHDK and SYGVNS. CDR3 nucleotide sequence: TGTGCCAGCAGTGAACCTGGGACAGGCTCTGGAAACACCATATATTTT. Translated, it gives CASSEPGTGSGNTIYF. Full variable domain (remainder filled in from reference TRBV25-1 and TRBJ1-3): EADIYQTPRYLVIGTGKKITLECSQTMGHDKMYWYQQDPGMELHLIHYSYGVNSTEKGDLSSESTVSRIRTEHFPLTLESARPSHTSQYLCASSEPGTGSGNTIYFGEGSWLTVV.

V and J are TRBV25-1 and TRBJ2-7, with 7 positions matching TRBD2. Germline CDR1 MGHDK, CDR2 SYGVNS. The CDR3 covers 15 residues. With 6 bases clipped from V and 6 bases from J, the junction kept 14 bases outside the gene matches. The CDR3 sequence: CASSGAGYFGGEQYF. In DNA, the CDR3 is TGTGCCAGCAGCGGAGCGGGGTACTTCGGTGGCGAGCAGTACTTC.

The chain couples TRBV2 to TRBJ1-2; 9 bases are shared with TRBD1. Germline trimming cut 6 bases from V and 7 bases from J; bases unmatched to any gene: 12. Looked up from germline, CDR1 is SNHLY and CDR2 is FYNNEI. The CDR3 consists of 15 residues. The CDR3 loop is CASRDLSGQGGGYTF. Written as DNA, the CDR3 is TGTGCCAGCAGAGACTTATCGGGACAGGGAGGTGGCTACACCTTC.

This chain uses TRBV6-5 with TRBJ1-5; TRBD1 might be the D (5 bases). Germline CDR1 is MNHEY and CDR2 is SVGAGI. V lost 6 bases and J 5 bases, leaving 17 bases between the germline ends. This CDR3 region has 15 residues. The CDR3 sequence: CASSWGTPRDQPQHF. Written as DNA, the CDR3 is TGTGCCAGCAGCTGGGGGACTCCACGGGATCAGCCCCAGCATTTT.

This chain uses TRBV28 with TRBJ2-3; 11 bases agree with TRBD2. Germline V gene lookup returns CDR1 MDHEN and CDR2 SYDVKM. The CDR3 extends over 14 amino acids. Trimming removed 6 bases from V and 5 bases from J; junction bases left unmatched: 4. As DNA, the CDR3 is TGTGCCAGCAGATTAGCGGGAGGGCGAGATACGCAGTATTTT. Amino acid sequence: CASRLAGGRDTQYF.

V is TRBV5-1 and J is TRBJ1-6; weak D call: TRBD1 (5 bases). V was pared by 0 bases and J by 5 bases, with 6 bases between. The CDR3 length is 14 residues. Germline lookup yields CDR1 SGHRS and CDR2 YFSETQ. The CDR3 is CASSLEGNNSPLHF. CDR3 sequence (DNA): TGCGCCAGCAGCTTGGAGGGGAATAATTCACCCCTCCACTTT.